This entry describes one T cell receptor beta chain. CDR1 and CDR2 (germline): SGDLS, YYNGEE. The V end was cut by 2 bases, the J end by 1 base, with 6 bases between. The CDR3 runs 13 residues. The data belong to a study of cytomegalovirus exposure and HLA in healthy donors. Whole-study context: The same platform was used for the 90 to 150 validation repertoires as for the 666 first-cohort repertoires, as reported in a later analysis.

Measured with immunoSEQ multiplex PCR; TCRdb has only the in-frame clones, and not every one. The sample has about 180,000 clones, 85% seen once. This sequence originates from a man younger than 35 in good health and CMV-seropositive. J is TRBJ1-1 and V is TRBV9, with D unresolved. The sample taken for sequencing was PBMCs. The CDR3 loop reads CASSVQENTEAFF. The CDR3 coding sequence is TGTGCCAGCAGCGTCCAGGAGAACACTGAAGCTTTCTTT.